The 20 T cell receptor beta chains presented below share a single source sample, sequenced in a study of shared clonotypes between healthy human individuals. Using immunoSEQ multiplex PCR, the repertoire was profiled, and TCRdb retains in-frame clones only, with some absent. The sample has about 500,000 clones; approximately 77% are singletons. Sequencing input: PBMCs. The source of these receptors is a woman in her forties in good health. Some clones in this sample may be carry-over from other donors' samples.

On this clone: This may stem from a read error, because a much larger clone lies one nucleotide away. The V gene is TRBV27, the J gene TRBJ2-7; 10 positions match TRBD1. Germline CDR1 and CDR2: MNHEY and SMNVEV (reference sequence). V was clipped by 4 bases and J by 9 bases; unmatched bases: 9. The CDR3 length is 14 residues. The CDR3 protein is CASSYRDRGGAQYF. The DNA of the CDR3 is TGTGCCAGCAGTTACCGGGACAGGGGAGGGGCGCAGTACTTC.

This clone was observed once. V gene TRBV7-9 combines with J gene TRBJ1-1, with D uncertain. Germline assignment: CDR1 SEHNR and CDR2 FQNEAQ (reference sequence). V lost 5 bases and J 4 bases, leaving 11 bases between the germline ends. This CDR3 comprises 13 residues. The DNA of the CDR3 is TGTGCCAGCAGCCCACGCGCCTTCACTGAAGCTTTCTTT. The encoded protein is CASSPRAFTEAFF.

As regards this clone: Sequence at one end of the junction differs from germline and may be a read error. The V gene is TRBV29-1, the J gene TRBJ1-2, with D possibly TRBD1 on 5 matching bases. CDR1 and CDR2 (germline): SQVTM, ANQGSEA. This CDR3 region has 12 residues. The CDR3 DNA sequence: TGCAGCGTTGAAACTTGGGGGGTCGGTGTCTCCTTC. Its protein product is CSVETWGVGVSF.

This chain uses TRBV6-6 with TRBJ1-1; the D gene is possibly TRBD1 (6 bases). This CDR3 comprises 14 residues. V was shortened by 5 bases and J by 7 bases, with 17 bases between the two germline ends. CDR1 and CDR2 (germline): MNHNY, SVGAGI (reference sequence). The CDR3 here is CASSTTGGWGEAFF. The CDR3 DNA reads as TGTGCCAGCAGTACGACGGGGGGCTGGGGTGAAGCTTTCTTT.

The CDR3, as DNA: TGTGCCAGCAGCAGTCTAGCGGGAGGTTCCTACGAGCAGTACTTC. Amino acids: CASSSLAGGSYEQYF. This chain links TRBV6-5 with TRBJ2-7, with 11 bases identical to TRBD2. Germline CDR1 and CDR2: MNHEY and SVGAGI. This CDR3 contains 15 residues. V gave up 6 bases and J gave up 1 base; unmatched junction bases: 5.

This chain links TRBV5-1 with TRBJ2-7; unclear D gene. The V gene's germline CDR1 is SGHRS and CDR2 YFSETQ. V shed 2 bases and J shed 2 bases, with 17 bases lying between them. CDR3 length: 16 residues. The CDR3 spells CASSLPRPLGTYEQYF. In DNA form, the CDR3 reads TGCGCCAGCAGCTTACCTAGACCACTGGGGACCTACGAGCAGTACTTC.

A remark on this clone: At one end the junction does not follow the germline gene, possibly because of a read error. CDR3 protein: CASSLSGTGGRELFF. The CDR3 DNA sequence: TGTGCCAGCAGCTTGTCGGGGACAGGGGGACGGGAGCTGTTTTTT. The genes are TRBV5-3 and TRBJ2-2; 11 bases map to TRBD1. Being an ORF, TRBV5-3 has a function that is uncertain. This CDR3 spans 15 amino acids.

The gene calls are TRBV4-3 and TRBJ2-1; 10 bases map to TRBD2. V gave up 0 bases and J gave up 7 bases; unmatched junction bases: 18. CDR1 LGHNA and CDR2 YSLEER come from the germline V gene. This CDR3 contains 20 residues. The chain's CDR3 is CASSQDTRVGLAGAWNEQFF. The DNA of the CDR3 is TGCGCCAGCAGCCAAGACACCCGCGTTGGGCTAGCGGGAGCGTGGAATGAGCAGTTCTTC.

There are a few counts of this clone. The CDR3 is CASSLTASRITEAFF. The CDR3 coding sequence is TGTGCCAGCAGCTTAACAGCCAGCAGGATCACTGAAGCTTTCTTT. This chain connects TRBV9 to TRBJ1-1; D call uncertain. Trimming pared 4 bases from V and 4 bases from J, leaving 17 bases between. The CDR3 runs to 15 residues. Germline V lookup: CDR1 SGDLS, CDR2 YYNGEE.

About this clone: One end of the junction varies from germline; a read error may be responsible. The rearrangement links TRBV7-8 to TRBJ1-5; 8 bases agree with TRBD1. The CDR3 totals 15 residues. Per the germline V gene, CDR1 is SGHVS and CDR2 is FQNEAQ. The CDR3 DNA follows: TGTGCCGGCAGCCGGGACAGGAGGGGCAATCAGCCCCAGCATTTT. Its protein product is CAGSRDRRGNQPQHF. Full variable domain (remainder filled in from reference TRBV7-8 and TRBJ1-5): GAGVSQSPRYKVAKRGQDVALRCDPISGHVSLFWYQQALGQGPEFLTYFQNEAQLDKSGLPSDRFFAERPEGSVSTLKIQRTQQEDSAVYLCAGSRDRRGNQPQHFGDGTRLSIL.

The genes are TRBV5-1 and TRBJ2-1; D remains unclear. Germline-derived CDR1 and CDR2 are SGHRS and YFSETQ. Trimming pared 4 bases from V and 0 bases from J, leaving 11 bases between. There are 15 residues in the CDR3. This CDR3 reads CASSEDTSSYNEQFF. CDR3 nucleotides: TGCGCCAGCAGCGAAGACACGAGCTCCTACAATGAGCAGTTCTTC.

This chain uses TRBV18 with TRBJ1-1; 11 bases align to TRBD1. The J segment lost 4 bases and the V segment lost 2 bases, leaving 6 bases of the junction unmatched. The CDR3 sequence is 16 residues long. The V gene's germline CDR1 is KGHSH and CDR2 LQKENI. The CDR3 sequence is CASSPSGQGAGTEAFF. CDR3 nucleotides: TGTGCCAGCTCACCAAGCGGACAGGGGGCAGGCACTGAAGCTTTCTTT.

This chain uses TRBV7-9 with TRBJ2-7, with 8 bases that match TRBD2. The CDR3 loop spans 14 amino acids. Looked up from germline, CDR1 is SEHNR and CDR2 is FQNEAQ (reference sequence). V trimming: 5 bases; J trimming: 0 bases; junction bases outside the gene matches: 3. For the CDR3, the DNA is TGTGCCAGCAGCCGAGCGGGAGTCTCCTACGAGCAGTACTTC. Amino acids: CASSRAGVSYEQYF. The full variable domain, completed using reference TRBV7-9 and TRBJ2-7, is DTGVSQNPRHKITKRGQNVTFRCDPISEHNRLYWYRQTLGQGPEFLTYFQNEAQLEKSRLLSDRFSAERPKGSFSTLEIQRTEQGDSAMYLCASSRAGVSYEQYFGPGTRLTVT.

The chain has TRBV27 and TRBJ1-4, with D possibly matching TRBD1 (6 bases). Deletions cut 4 bases from V and 4 bases from J, with 16 bases between. This CDR3 has 16 residues. The germline V gene has CDR1 MNHEY and CDR2 SMNVEV (reference sequence). The CDR3 loop is CASSSRQAGVNEKLFF. The CDR3 bases are TGTGCCAGCAGTTCACGACAGGCGGGTGTTAATGAAAAACTGTTTTTT.

This clone appeared a single time. This chain uses TRBV28 with TRBJ1-5, with TRBD1 as a possible D gene (6 bases). Germline CDR1 MDHEN, CDR2 SYDVKM. Trimming took 4 bases from V and 6 from J, leaving 19 bases between them. The CDR3 sequence is 16 residues long. CDR3 DNA sequence: TGTGCCAGCAGTTCCAGCCGTAGGGGGATAGTTCAGCCCCAGCATTTT. It translates to CASSSSRRGIVQPQHF.

The chain employs TRBV28 and TRBJ1-2; 11 bases line up with TRBD1. CDR3 length: 13 residues. Germline V gene sequence: CDR1 MDHEN, CDR2 SYDVKM. J gave up 6 bases and V 3 bases, and 0 bases lay outside the gene matches. CDR3 nucleotide sequence: TGTGCCAGCAGTTTGGGACAGGGGGATGGCTACACCTTC. It encodes CASSLGQGDGYTF.

The chain carries TRBV13 and TRBJ2-2, with 10 bases fitting TRBD2. This CDR3 has 17 residues. Germline V CDR1 and CDR2: PRHDT, FYEKMQ (reference sequence). V dropped 5 bases and J dropped 5; count of bases not matched to a gene: 11. DNA of the CDR3: TGTGCCAGCAGCCTGGCAGCGGGAGGGCCCGGTACCGGGGAGCTGTTTTTT. Protein product: CASSLAAGGPGTGELFF. Full variable domain (missing parts from reference TRBV13 and TRBJ2-2): AAGVIQSPRHLIKEKRETATLKCYPIPRHDTVYWYQQGPGQDPQFLISFYEKMQSDKGSIPDRFSAQQFSDYHSELNMSSLELGDSALYFCASSLAAGGPGTGELFFGEGSRLTVL.

V usage is TRBV7-9 and J usage is TRBJ2-3; 9 nucleotides agree with TRBD1. The CDR3 loop spans 18 amino acids. After removal of 2 bases from V and 3 bases from J, the junction contained 12 bases not matched to a gene. Germline V CDR1 and CDR2: SEHNR, FQNEAQ (reference sequence). The CDR3 DNA reads as TGTGCCAGCAGCTTAACGTCTCCTAAGGACAGGGGAACAGATACGCAGTATTTT. Protein: CASSLTSPKDRGTDTQYF.

As for this clone: The CDR3 end shows no conserved phenylalanine or tryptophan, and so a read error is likely. The chain couples TRBV10-2 to TRBJ1-1; a weak D match, TRBD1 (6 bases). The CDR3 is made up of 13 amino acids. Germline CDR1 reads WSHSY; CDR2 reads SAAADI. V lost 3 bases and J lost 3, with 8 bases in between. CDR3 amino acids: CASSDGQHTEAFS. The CDR3 coding sequence is TGCGCCAGCAGTGATGGACAGCACACTGAAGCTTTCTCT.

This clone came up once. The chain joins TRBV2 to TRBJ2-3; the D is unclear. Germline lookup yields CDR1 SNHLY and CDR2 FYNNEI. V lost 3 bases, J lost 0 bases, and 7 bases lay in between. This CDR3 is 14 amino acids long. CDR3 protein: CASSDSSSTDTQYF. The DNA for the CDR3 is TGTGCCAGCAGTGATTCGTCTAGCACAGATACGCAGTATTTT. Full variable domain (rest looked up from reference TRBV2 and TRBJ2-3): EPEVTQTPSHQVTQMGQEVILRCVPISNHLYFYWYRQILGQKVEFLVSFYNNEISEKSEIFDDQFSVERPDGSNFTLKIRSTKLEDSAMYFCASSDSSSTDTQYFGPGTRLTVL.